Presented here are 28 T cell receptor beta chains from one specimen sequenced in a study of T cell repertoires in cytomegalovirus infection. Each CDR3 protein gets one entry after TCRdb re-called the reads with MiXCR. The sample records under 95,000 distinct CDR3 sequences, around half being singletons. The antigens for these receptors are not known. Sequenced here: CD8+ T cells from cultured PBMCs, sampled from culture after CMV antigen stimulation. Receptors originate from a human donor in good health (CMV status not recorded). Some clones in this sample may be carry-over from other donors' samples.

This chain joins TRBV29-1 and TRBJ2-1, with TRBD1 as a possible D gene (5 bases). Per the germline V gene, CDR1 is SQVTM and CDR2 is ANQGSEA. The CDR3 has 11 amino acids. The V and J ends lost 8 bases and 4 bases respectively, with 9 bases between them. The CDR3 sequence is CSINRYNEQFF. The CDR3 nucleotides are TGCAGCATAAACAGGTACAATGAGCAGTTCTTC.

The chain is built from TRBV27 and TRBJ2-7, with TRBD2 matching over 7 bases. CDR1 MNHEY and CDR2 SMNVEV come from the germline V gene (reference sequence). The CDR3 loop spans 18 amino acids. V shed 7 bases and J 0 bases; nucleotides not matched to a gene: 18. The DNA for the CDR3 is TGTGCCAGCAACCCAACCGGGGGGAGGGCGGTCCGCTCCTACGAGCAGTACTTC. This encodes CASNPTGGRAVRSYEQYF.

This clonotype was recorded a few times. The J gene is TRBJ2-1, the V gene TRBV7-6; D is ambiguous. This CDR3 is built from 15 residues. Germline loops: CDR1 SGHVS, CDR2 FNYEAQ. Deletions cut 3 bases from V and 0 bases from J, with 9 bases between. The CDR3 spells CASSLGPSSYNEQFF. CDR3 nucleotide sequence: TGTGCCAGCAGCTTGGGTCCAAGCTCCTACAATGAGCAGTTCTTC.

V and J are TRBV14 and TRBJ1-5, with 11 bases fitting TRBD1. The length of the CDR3 is 20 residues. Germline V gives CDR1 SGHDN, CDR2 FVKESK. Trimming removed 3 bases from V and 0 bases from J; junction bases left unmatched: 13. Here the CDR3 reads CASSHPGDRGDKYSNQPQHF. The CDR3 DNA follows: TGTGCCAGCAGCCACCCCGGGGACAGGGGGGACAAATATAGCAATCAGCCCCAGCATTTT.

The chain is built from TRBV12-3 or TRBV12-4 and TRBJ1-1; no firm D call. Trimming took 5 bases from V and 5 from J, leaving 9 bases between them. This CDR3 has 12 amino acids. Written as DNA, the CDR3 is TGTGCCAGCAGTCCGACCAAGACTGAAGCTTTCTTT. Amino acids: CASSPTKTEAFF.

This clonotype showed up just a few times. The J gene is TRBJ2-7, the V gene TRBV9, with TRBD1 matching 8 bases. J lost 6 bases, V lost 6 bases, and 8 bases had no gene match. This CDR3 spans 13 amino acids. The V gene's germline CDR1 is SGDLS and CDR2 YYNGEE. The CDR3 coding sequence is TGTGCCAGCATAAGAGGACAGGGCGGCGAGCAGTACTTC. It encodes CASIRGQGGEQYF.

This clonotype was recorded once. V gene TRBV7-6 combines with J gene TRBJ2-7; no clear D gene. The CDR3 is 12 amino acids. V shed 3 bases and J shed 3 bases, with 6 bases lying between them. CDR1 is SGHVS and CDR2 is FNYEAQ in the germline V gene. In DNA form, the CDR3 reads TGTGCCAGCAGCTTCCAGGTCTACGAGCAGTACTTC. This encodes CASSFQVYEQYF. Filled out from reference TRBV7-6 and TRBJ2-7, the complete variable domain reads GAGVSQSPRYKVTKRGQDVALRCDPISGHVSLYWYRQALGQGPEFLTYFNYEAQQDKSGLPNDRFSAERPEGSISTLTIQRTEQRDSAMYRCASSFQVYEQYFGPGTRLTVT.

This clonotype was seen only once. The genes are TRBV6-6 and TRBJ1-1, with D maybe TRBD1 (5 bases). V was trimmed by 2 bases and J by 3 bases, leaving 10 bases between them. The CDR3 runs 14 residues. Germline CDR1 MNHNY, CDR2 SVGAGI (reference sequence). DNA for the CDR3: TGTGCCAGCAGTTACACCAGGGAGGACACTGAAGCTTTCTTT. This codes for CASSYTREDTEAFF.

The V gene is TRBV12-3 or TRBV12-4, the J gene TRBJ2-1; 8 bases map to TRBD2. The J segment lost 3 bases and the V segment lost 1 base, leaving 11 bases of the junction unmatched. The CDR3 is 18 amino acids. CDR3 nucleotides: TGTGCCAGCAGTTTAGGCCCCTCTCGAGCGGGAGTCTACAATGAGCAGTTCTTC. Residues: CASSLGPSRAGVYNEQFF.

This chain uses TRBV9 with TRBJ2-3; 9 nucleotides align to TRBD2. The CDR3 totals 15 residues. Germline V gives CDR1 SGDLS, CDR2 YYNGEE. Germline trimming cut 0 bases from V and 1 base from J; bases unmatched to any gene: 0. CDR3 sequence reads: CASSVVAGGTDTQYF. CDR3 coding DNA: TGTGCCAGCAGCGTAGTAGCGGGAGGCACAGATACGCAGTATTTT.

V and J are TRBV27 and TRBJ2-7; tentative D call: TRBD2 (5 bases). Between the trimmed V and J ends, which lost 2 bases and 2 bases, there was a span of 22 bases. In germline, CDR1 is MNHEY, CDR2 SMNVEV (reference sequence). This CDR3 has 18 residues. For the CDR3, the DNA is TGTGCCAGCAGTTTAACCCTTCCTCGGGGAGTACCTACCTACGAGCAGTACTTC. Translated: CASSLTLPRGVPTYEQYF.

In DNA, the CDR3 is TGCGCCAGCAGCTCTAGGGGTGGGTCCTACAATGAGCAGTTCTTC. This encodes CASSSRGGSYNEQFF. V is TRBV5-1 and J is TRBJ2-1; weak D call: TRBD1 (5 bases). The CDR3 has 15 amino acids. V was clipped by 3 bases and J by 1 base, with 11 bases between them. The germline CDR1 and CDR2 sequences are SGHRS and YFSETQ.

This clonotype has only a few counts. The rearrangement links TRBV7-9 to TRBJ2-1; TRBD2 matches at 7 bases. This CDR3 spans 16 amino acids. From germline, CDR1 is SEHNR and CDR2 FQNEAQ (reference sequence). Trimming took 0 bases from V and 6 from J; bases not matched to a gene: 8. As DNA, the CDR3 is TGTGCCAGCAGCTTAGCGATAGGACTAGTTGTCAATGAGCAGTTCTTC. Protein product: CASSLAIGLVVNEQFF.

This clonotype has only a few counts. The chain's CDR3 is CASSYDASNEQFF. Written as DNA, the CDR3 is TGTGCCAGCAGTTATGATGCCTCCAATGAGCAGTTCTTC. The chain couples TRBV6-2 or TRBV6-3 to TRBJ2-1; D gene uncertain. Germline CDR1 MNHEY, CDR2 SVGEGT. Trimming left V 3 bases short and J 6 bases short, with 9 bases between. This CDR3 region has 13 residues.

This clonotype came up a few times. J is TRBJ2-1 and V is TRBV6-1; D uncertain. The germline CDR1 and CDR2 sequences are MNHNS and SASEGT. Trimming took 2 bases from V and 7 from J, leaving 18 bases between them. The CDR3 has 16 residues. The DNA for the CDR3 is TGTGCCAGCAGTGAACTCAGGAAGACCGTGGGAAATGAGCAGTTCTTC. Residues: CASSELRKTVGNEQFF.

This clonotype was counted between two and nine times. The chain combines TRBV7-2 with TRBJ2-3; TRBD2 is a possible D gene (7 bases). V dropped 2 bases and J dropped 2 bases, with 17 bases sitting between them. Germline CDR1 SGHTA, CDR2 FQGNSA. CDR3 length: 17 amino acids. CDR3 coding DNA: TGTGCCAGCAGCTTAACGTCTCCGGGGGGCCCCACAGATACGCAGTATTTT. Amino acids: CASSLTSPGGPTDTQYF.

The chain combines TRBV28 with TRBJ1-5; D not resolved. Germline V lookup: CDR1 MDHEN, CDR2 SYDVKM. The CDR3 is made up of 13 amino acids. The V and J ends lost 5 bases and 4 bases respectively, with 9 bases between them. CDR3 coding DNA: TGTGCCAGCAGTCGGCCCACAAATCAGCCCCAGCATTTT. It translates to CASSRPTNQPQHF.

This clonotype turned up a few times. The rearrangement uses TRBV10-3 and TRBJ1-2, with D possibly matching TRBD1 (6 bases). The CDR3 has 15 amino acids. Germline loops: CDR1 ENHRY, CDR2 SYGVKD. Trimming shortened V by 3 bases and J by 4 bases, and 15 bases separated the two germline ends. The CDR3 DNA follows: TGTGCCATCAGTGATTTACAGGGACTCGCCTATGGCTACACCTTC. Protein sequence: CAISDLQGLAYGYTF.

DNA of the CDR3: TGTGCCAGCAGTCCCCGGAGGCCCCGACAAATTACAGGTCAAGAGACCCAGTACTTC. Its protein product is CASSPRRPRQITGQETQYF. V usage is TRBV27 and J usage is TRBJ2-5; either TRBD1 or TRBD2 may fit D (5 bases each). Trimming took 5 bases from V and 2 from J, leaving 27 bases between them. Looked up from germline, CDR1 is MNHEY and CDR2 is SMNVEV (reference sequence). The CDR3 runs 19 residues.

The chain recombines TRBV7-9 with TRBJ2-6, with TRBD1 matching over 8 bases. The CDR3 loop spans 18 amino acids. The ends lost 4 bases at V and 0 bases at J; junction bases unmatched: 8. The V gene's germline CDR1 is SEHNR and CDR2 FQNEAQ (reference sequence). The CDR3: CASSSGTGAFSGANVLTF. In nucleotides, the CDR3 is TGTGCCAGCAGCTCCGGGACAGGCGCCTTCTCTGGGGCCAACGTCCTGACTTTC.

The chain has TRBV11-2 and TRBJ1-1, with 10 bases identical to TRBD1. The V and J ends lost 6 bases and 0 bases, in that order; junction bases with no gene match: 4. Germline assignment: CDR1 SGHAT and CDR2 FQNNGV. The CDR3 is made up of 15 amino acids. CDR3 nucleotides: TGTGCCAGCAGGCCGGGACAGGGGTTGAACACTGAAGCTTTCTTT. Its translation is CASRPGQGLNTEAFF.

The chain couples TRBV4-2 to TRBJ1-3; D ambiguous. Trimming removed 3 bases from V and 2 bases from J, with 2 bases in between. The CDR3 is 12 residues long. The germline CDR1 and CDR2 sequences are LGHNA and YNFKEQ. CDR3 in amino acids: CASSQAGNTIYF. The CDR3 DNA reads TGTGCCAGCAGCCAGGCTGGAAACACCATATATTTT.

This clonotype was observed a few times. The chain carries TRBV6-5 and TRBJ1-5; possibly TRBD1 for D (5 bases). Trimming took off 2 bases at V and 6 bases at J, with 8 bases between the two ends. The germline CDR1 and CDR2 sequences are MNHEY and SVGAGI. The CDR3 extends over 13 amino acids. The DNA of the CDR3 is TGTGCCAGCAGTTACGGGGGGGGTCAGCCCCAGCATTTT. It translates to CASSYGGGQPQHF.

The chain carries TRBV20-1 and TRBJ1-1; D is ambiguous. Trimming pared 5 bases from V and 2 bases from J, leaving 15 bases between. Per germline, CDR1 DFQATT and CDR2 SNEGSKA (reference sequence). The CDR3 runs 14 residues. The CDR3 spells CSARAGSINTEAFF. In DNA form, the CDR3 reads TGCAGTGCTCGAGCGGGTTCGATAAACACTGAAGCTTTCTTT.

A single count supports this clonotype. This chain joins TRBV6-6 and TRBJ1-1; perhaps TRBD1 as D (5 bases). V was trimmed by 5 bases and J by 1 base, leaving 17 bases between them. CDR1 is MNHNY and CDR2 is SVGAGI in the germline V gene (reference sequence). The CDR3 consists of 16 residues. CDR3 protein: CASSPSWGSGNTEAFF. DNA for the CDR3: TGTGCCAGCAGTCCAAGCTGGGGGAGCGGGAACACTGAAGCTTTCTTT.

The sample holds one count of this clonotype. This chain joins TRBV7-3 and TRBJ1-2; D gene ambiguous. This CDR3 has 11 residues. Germline assignment: CDR1 SGHTA and CDR2 FQGTGA. The germline V and J ends were trimmed by 6 bases and 7 bases, with 9 bases remaining between them. The CDR3 region is CASRWKGGYTF. The DNA for the CDR3 is TGTGCCAGCAGGTGGAAGGGTGGCTACACCTTC.

The chain employs TRBV7-6 and TRBJ2-3; 10 bases agree with TRBD1. Germline CDR1 and CDR2: SGHVS and FNYEAQ. This CDR3 region has 14 residues. Trimming removed 4 bases from V and 5 bases from J; junction bases left unmatched: 3. The CDR3 DNA reads as TGTGCCAGCAGCTACAGGACAGGGGGAGATACGCAGTATTTT. This translates into CASSYRTGGDTQYF.

In its sample, this clonotype was seen a few times. The rearrangement uses TRBV6-1 and TRBJ1-5; possibly TRBD1 for D (6 bases). V lost 11 bases to trimming and J lost 6 bases, with 20 bases between them. CDR1 is MNHNS and CDR2 is SASEGT in the germline V gene. This CDR3 comprises 14 residues. This chain's CDR3 is CARLRFRGSQPQHF. The CDR3 DNA sequence: TGTGCCCGCCTCCGGTTCAGGGGATCTCAGCCCCAGCATTTT.